This T cell receptor beta chain was profiled in a study of T-cell memory formation after mild COVID-19. Study context: Each donor largely had its own TCR clusters.

Turning to this clonotype: The target antigen is unknown.

CDR3 size: 16 residues. The V end lost 7 bases, the J end lost 3 bases, and 18 bases lay between the germline ends. Study observations and caveats: A second wave expanding day 15 to 37 was CD4+-biased; contracting clones were balanced.

5'RACE with constant-segment primers yielded barcoded, UMI-tagged TCR alpha and TCR beta cDNA libraries. TCRdb called the 5' RACE reads again in MiXCR, with one record for every CDR3 protein. The top ten clones hold roughly 5.3% of a sample with 100,000 to 150,000 distinct CDR3 sequences, about 17% of them seen once. V is TRBV12-3 or TRBV12-4 and J is TRBJ2-2; TRBD2 might be the D (6 bases). Material for sequencing was PBMCs or a T cell subset sorted from them (not recorded which). This receptor was taken from a man aged 18 to 29 who had mild COVID-19 (a few samples of this study predate the infection). Cell type and time point are not known. In nucleotides, the CDR3 is TGTGCCAGCACCTTCCCAGGAGGGCAGCACACCGGGGAGCTGTTTTTT. It is translated as CASTFPGGQHTGELFF.